These 5 T cell receptor beta chains share one sample of origin, sequenced in a study of T cells after yellow fever vaccination. TCRdb re-analysed the 5' RACE reads in MiXCR, keeping a single row per CDR3 protein. The data hold around 65,000 distinct CDR3 sequences, with around 6.2% observed a single time. The source material was CD4+ T cells sorted from PBMCs, sampled more than 13 days after the first yellow fever vaccination. The receptors come from a man aged 18 to 29 who received the YFV17D yellow fever vaccine.

This clonotype was counted many times. This chain uses TRBV7-9 with TRBJ2-3, with TRBD2 matching over 7 bases. The CDR3 totals 17 residues. With 5 bases clipped from V and 0 bases from J, the junction kept 11 bases outside the gene matches. Germline V CDR1 and CDR2: SEHNR, FQNEAQ (reference sequence). The CDR3: CASSPQDGGGSTDTQYF. DNA of the CDR3: TGTGCCAGCAGCCCCCAAGATGGCGGGGGAAGCACAGATACGCAGTATTTT. The full variable domain, completed using reference TRBV7-9 and TRBJ2-3, is DTGVSQNPRHKITKRGQNVTFRCDPISEHNRLYWYRQTLGQGPEFLTYFQNEAQLEKSRLLSDRFSAERPKGSFSTLEIQRTEQGDSAMYLCASSPQDGGGSTDTQYFGPGTRLTVL.

The count of this clonotype is one. A much more abundant neighbour one base away suggests this may be a read error. This rearrangement joins TRBV15 to TRBJ2-1; either TRBD1 or TRBD2 may supply D (7 bases each). In germline, CDR1 is LNHNV, CDR2 YYDKDF (reference sequence). The CDR3 length is 14 residues. CDR3: CASSRGGDSLRLFF. CDR3 nucleotides: TGTGCCTCCAGCAGAGGGGGGGACAGTCTTCGTCTGTTCTTC. The full variable domain, completed using reference TRBV15 and TRBJ2-1, is DAMVIQNPRYQVTQFGKPVTLSCSQTLNHNVMYWYQQKSSQAPKLLFHYYDKDFNNEADTPDNFQSRRPNTSFCFLDIRSPGLGDTAMYLCASSRGGDSLRLFFGPGTRLTVL.

Many counts were recorded for this clonotype. The chain recombines TRBV12-3 or TRBV12-4 with TRBJ2-5; D may correspond to TRBD1 or TRBD2 (5 bases each). This CDR3 region has 13 residues. V gave up 5 bases and J gave up 5 bases, with 12 bases separating them. This CDR3 is CASSNRGAETQYF. CDR3 sequence (DNA): TGTGCCAGCAGTAATAGGGGAGCGGAGACCCAGTACTTC.

At least ten counts were recorded for this clonotype. Mismatch with germline at one junction end may stem from a read error. The chain recombines TRBV5-1 with TRBJ2-5; D perhaps matches TRBD2 (5 bases). The germline V gene has CDR1 SGHRS and CDR2 YFSETQ. This CDR3 has 11 residues. The CDR3 DNA is TGTGCCAGCAGTTTAGAGGGGACCCAGTACTTC. It codes for CASSLEGTQYF.

This clonotype was counted at least ten times. The rearrangement links TRBV7-9 to TRBJ2-7; TRBD1 agrees at 7 bases. The V segment lost 9 bases and the J segment 2 bases; nucleotides outside the gene matches: 7. CDR1 is SEHNR and CDR2 is FQNEAQ in the germline V gene (reference sequence). This CDR3 has 13 amino acids. Here the CDR3 DNA reads TGTGCCAGTCAAAGACAGGGCACCTACGAGCAGTACGTC. Its protein product is CASQRQGTYEQYV.